Following are 2 T cell receptor beta chains from one sample sequenced in a study of shared clonotypes between healthy human individuals (dated by TCRdb to the early 2020s). Library prep was done by the immunoSEQ multiplex PCR assay. Drawn from immuneACCESS, this table holds only the in-frame rearrangements with V and J called that TCRdb kept. Clones are partly lost; checked studies trace under half to an unresolved V gene and leave the rest unexplained. The sample table holds 950,000 to 1,100,000 clones, of which 65% to 75% were seen once. Together, the top ten hold over 1.3% of the sample. Sequencing used memory CD4+ T cells sorted from blood. What the cell subset or site label conveys for this sample: CD45RA-negative fraction. The receptor source for this set is a man between 18 and 35 years old in good health.

This chain connects TRBV11-2 to TRBJ2-7; TRBD2 agrees at 8 bases. After removal of 1 base from V and 6 bases from J, the junction contained 5 bases not matched to a gene. This CDR3 comprises 14 residues. Germline V gene sequence: CDR1 SGHAT, CDR2 FQNNGV. CDR3: CASSLGGTSTEQYF. The CDR3 DNA reads as TGTGCCAGCAGCTTAGGGGGGACTAGTACCGAGCAGTACTTC.

The J gene is TRBJ1-1, the V gene TRBV19, with 9 bases identical to TRBD1. The CDR3 consists of 15 residues. Trimming removed 3 bases from V and 7 bases from J; junction bases left unmatched: 9. Germline values: CDR1 LNHDA, CDR2 SQIVND (reference sequence). The CDR3 here is CASSIGDRVQGEAFF. CDR3 nucleotides: TGTGCCAGTAGTATCGGGGACAGGGTACAAGGTGAAGCTTTCTTT.